The 26 T cell receptor beta chains reported below all come from one sample, sequenced in a study of molecular identifiers for immune sequencing clone quantification. TCRdb passed the PCR reads through MiXCR, listing each CDR3 protein once. The sample shows 62,000 or so distinct CDR3 sequences, approximately 18% of them seen only once. Sequencing input: naive CD8+ T cells from blood, with Jurkat cell RNA spiked in. This sample's subset: FACS-sorted CD8+CD4-CCR7+CD45RA+ naive T cells. The receptors originated from a human donor in good health. Some libraries in this study had Jurkat cell RNA spiked in.

This clonotype has a count of ten or more. The chain employs TRBV7-8 and TRBJ1-1; maybe TRBD1 (5 bases). The ends were cut back, 2 bases at V and 8 bases at J, with 15 bases in the middle. Germline values: CDR1 SGHVS, CDR2 FQNEAQ. This CDR3 comprises 14 residues. CDR3 in amino acids: CASSLTRDPHEAFF. CDR3 DNA sequence: TGTGCCAGCAGCTTAACCCGGGACCCTCACGAAGCTTTCTTT.

In its sample, this clonotype was seen many times. The rearrangement links TRBV7-9 to TRBJ1-1; D gene unclear. From germline, CDR1 is SEHNR and CDR2 FQNEAQ (reference sequence). Trimming stripped 1 base from V and 7 bases from J, with 16 bases between. The CDR3 loop spans 15 amino acids. DNA of the CDR3: TGTGCCAGCAGCTTAGTAGAGGGTCTACCAGGTGAAGCTTTCTTT. Translated: CASSLVEGLPGEAFF.

This clonotype was seen ten or more times. This chain links TRBV7-9 with TRBJ1-1; a possible D gene is TRBD1 (6 bases). The CDR3 contains 16 residues. V was trimmed by 7 bases and J by 1 base, leaving 19 bases between them. Germline CDR1 is SEHNR and CDR2 is FQNEAQ (reference sequence). The CDR3 loop is CASIKRTDYSNTEAFF. CDR3 nucleotides: TGTGCCAGCATTAAAAGGACAGACTACTCGAACACTGAAGCTTTCTTT.

The J gene is TRBJ2-7, the V gene TRBV2; D perhaps matches TRBD2 (5 bases). The V gene lost 4 bases and the J gene lost 2 bases, with 12 bases spanning the gap. CDR1 is SNHLY and CDR2 is FYNNEI in the germline V gene. The CDR3 contains 14 residues. The CDR3 DNA follows: TGTGCCAGCAGTGTGGCGGGCCTAACCTACGAGCAGTACTTC. Encoded protein: CASSVAGLTYEQYF. The full variable domain, rest sourced from reference TRBV2 and TRBJ2-7, is EPEVTQTPSHQVTQMGQEVILRCVPISNHLYFYWYRQILGQKVEFLVSFYNNEISEKSEIFDDQFSVERPDGSNFTLKIRSTKLEDSAMYFCASSVAGLTYEQYFGPGTRLTVT.

The sample holds many counts of this clonotype. The chain uses TRBV19 and TRBJ2-7, with 10 bases that match TRBD2. The V gene end was trimmed by 8 bases and the J gene end by 4 bases; junction bases not matched to a gene: 11. This CDR3 region has 15 residues. Germline lookup yields CDR1 LNHDA and CDR2 SQIVND (reference sequence). The CDR3 DNA follows: TGTGCCAGTCGACCCGGAGCGGGAGGGTTGTACGAGCAGTACTTC. Encoded protein: CASRPGAGGLYEQYF. The whole variable domain, remainder taken from reference TRBV19 and TRBJ2-7, is DGGITQSPKYLFRKEGQNVTLSCEQNLNHDAMYWYRQDPGQGLRLIYYSQIVNDFQKGDIAEGYSVSREKKESFPLTVTSAQKNPTAFYLCASRPGAGGLYEQYFGPGTRLTVT.

About this clonotype itself: A much larger clone sits a single nucleotide away, making a read error possible. The chain combines TRBV7-9 with TRBJ2-7; D call uncertain. This CDR3 spans 11 amino acids. V lost 6 bases, J lost 2 bases, and 5 bases lay in between. Per the germline V gene, CDR1 is SEHNR and CDR2 is FQNEAQ (reference sequence). CDR3 in DNA: TGTGCCAGCAGTCGAACCTACGAGCAGTACTTC. Protein product: CASSRTYEQYF.

This clonotype was found many times. The chain is built from TRBV28 and TRBJ2-5, with 10 bases fitting TRBD2. Losses at the gene ends were 3 bases for V and 3 bases for J; bases not matched to a gene: 7. Germline V gene data show CDR1 as MDHEN and CDR2 as SYDVKM. The length of the CDR3 is 16 residues. The DNA for the CDR3 is TGTGCCAGCAGTTTCAGGGCTAGCGGGAGAGAAGAGACCCAGTACTTC. This gives the protein CASSFRASGREETQYF.

Turning to this clonotype: A much larger clonotype is one base distant, so this may be a read error. The gene calls are TRBV7-9 and TRBJ2-2; 9 nucleotides match TRBD2. Germline V gene sequence: CDR1 SEHNR, CDR2 FQNEAQ (reference sequence). This CDR3 contains 16 residues. The chain's CDR3 is CASSLLPSGDTGEPFF. CDR3 bases: TGTGCCAGCAGCTTATTGCCTAGCGGGGACACCGGGGAGCCGTTTTTT.

This clonotype was counted ten times or more. The J gene is TRBJ2-7, the V gene TRBV6-2 or TRBV6-3; 8 nucleotides match TRBD2. The germline CDR1 and CDR2 sequences are MNHEY and SVGEGT. This CDR3 is 15 amino acids long. The V segment lost 6 bases and the J segment 4 bases; nucleotides outside the gene matches: 11. The CDR3 loop is CASSPGLATRYEQYF. Written as DNA, the CDR3 is TGTGCCAGCAGCCCTGGACTAGCCACCAGGTACGAGCAGTACTTC.

This clonotype showed up many times. V usage is TRBV11-2 and J usage is TRBJ2-3; possible D gene TRBD2, 6 bases. Trimming removed 1 base from V and 4 bases from J, with 9 bases in between. The CDR3 spans 14 residues. The germline gives CDR1 SGHAT, CDR2 FQNNGV. CDR3 nucleotide sequence: TGTGCCAGCAGCTTAGCCGGGAGCGCAGATACGCAGTATTTT. This gives the protein CASSLAGSADTQYF.

This clonotype was detected ten times or more. The rearrangement links TRBV7-2 to TRBJ2-4; D is unresolved. V dropped 1 base and J dropped 5 bases, with 6 bases sitting between them. CDR3 length: 13 amino acids. Germline lookup yields CDR1 SGHTA and CDR2 FQGNSA. CDR3 DNA: TGTGCCAGCAGCTTAGTAGGCGAAAACATTCAGTACTTC. Its translation is CASSLVGENIQYF.

This clonotype was seen a few times. Here the CDR3 DNA reads TGTGCCAGCAGTTACAGCCCGGGGAACACCGGGGAGCTGTTTTTT. Translated, it gives CASSYSPGNTGELFF. The chain recombines TRBV6-5 with TRBJ2-2, with D unclear. Germline V CDR1 and CDR2: MNHEY, SVGAGI. Trimming pared 2 bases from V and 1 base from J, leaving 8 bases between. The CDR3 sequence is 15 residues long.

A few counts support this clonotype. Since a much larger clone is just one base distant, this may be a read error. The CDR3 sequence: CASSPEVYHEQYF. Written as DNA, the CDR3 is TGTGCCAGCAGCCCGGAGGTGTACCACGAGCAGTACTTC. The chain joins TRBV4-2 to TRBJ2-7, with a weak D call TRBD2 (5 bases). Germline CDR1 is LGHNA and CDR2 is YNFKEQ. CDR3 length: 13 amino acids. The V end was cut by 4 bases, the J end by 5 bases, with 12 bases between.

This clonotype was recorded at least ten times. The gene calls are TRBV4-1 and TRBJ1-2, with 9 bases that match TRBD1. Germline assignment: CDR1 MGHRA and CDR2 YSYEKL. V dropped 3 bases and J dropped 4; count of bases not matched to a gene: 6. The CDR3 sequence is 15 residues long. The CDR3 bases are TGCGCCAGCAGCCACAGGACAGGGGAGGGCTATGGCTACACCTTC. It yields the protein CASSHRTGEGYGYTF.

In the case of this clonotype: One base away lies a much larger clone, so this may be a sequencing read error. The conserved closing phenylalanine or tryptophan is absent in this CDR3, likely reflecting a read error. The genes are TRBV7-8 and TRBJ2-1, with TRBD2 matching over 11 bases. The germline CDR1 and CDR2 sequences are SGHVS and FQNEAQ. After removal of 5 bases from V and 8 bases from J, the junction contained 8 bases not matched to a gene. The CDR3 totals 15 residues. The CDR3 reads CASSQEIAGGDEQFL. In nucleotides, the CDR3 is TGTGCCAGCAGCCAGGAGATAGCGGGAGGGGATGAGCAGTTCCTC.

In regard to this clonotype: This clone may be a read error of a much larger clone one base away. CDR3 in DNA: TGCAGCGTTGAAGATTCATGGGCGGGCGGGGATACGCAGTATTTT. This codes for CSVEDSWAGGDTQYF. The chain is built from TRBV29-1 and TRBJ2-3, with D possibly TRBD2 on 5 matching bases. Germline loops: CDR1 SQVTM, CDR2 ANQGSEA. V was cut by 0 bases and J by 6 bases, with 16 bases left in between. The length of the CDR3 is 15 residues.

This clonotype has only a few counts. The chain employs TRBV27 and TRBJ1-1; 9 nucleotides agree with TRBD1. The germline V gene has CDR1 MNHEY and CDR2 SMNVEV (reference sequence). V shed 5 bases and J 4 bases; nucleotides not matched to a gene: 11. The CDR3 covers 16 residues. This CDR3 is CASSRLIGTGFTEAFF. CDR3 in DNA: TGTGCCAGCAGTCGTTTGATTGGGACAGGGTTCACTGAAGCTTTCTTT.

Details on this clonotype: A read error is possible here, since a much larger clone lies one base away. The chain combines TRBV6-2 or TRBV6-3 with TRBJ1-4; D possibly corresponds to TRBD1 (6 bases). CDR3 length: 12 residues. Germline assignment: CDR1 MNHEY and CDR2 SVGEGT. The CDR3 DNA reads as TGTGCCAGCATGGGGGCCGAAGGAAAACTGCTTTTT. Amino acids: CASMGAEGKLLF.

In regard to this clonotype: Relative to the germline gene, one junction end is altered; a read error may explain this. The rearrangement links TRBV12-3 or TRBV12-4 to TRBJ2-5; 14 bases align to TRBD2. This CDR3 region has 19 residues. CDR3 sequence (DNA): TGTACCAGCAGTAGACTAGCGGGAGGGCCGAGATACCCTCGCGAGACCCAGTACTTC. It specifies CTSSRLAGGPRYPRETQYF.

The gene calls are TRBV6-5 and TRBJ2-7, with D perhaps given as TRBD1 or TRBD2 (5 bases each). The ends were cut back, 0 bases at V and 6 bases at J, with 12 bases in the middle. The V gene's germline CDR1 is MNHEY and CDR2 SVGAGI. The CDR3 is 14 residues long. The CDR3 loop reads CASSYSNSGAEQYF. CDR3 nucleotides: TGTGCCAGCAGTTACTCGAATTCCGGGGCCGAGCAGTACTTC.

This clonotype appeared a few times. V gene TRBV11-2 combines with J gene TRBJ2-7; TRBD2 matches 10 bases. Germline V CDR1 and CDR2: SGHAT, FQNNGV. The junction had 8 bases not matched to a gene; V was cut back by 5 bases and J by 4 bases. CDR3 length: 15 residues. The DNA of the CDR3 is TGTGCCAGCAGCATCGAATCTAGCGGGAGTTACGAGCAGTACTTC. Residues: CASSIESSGSYEQYF.

Regarding this clonotype: Since a much larger clone is just one base distant, this may be a read error. The chain carries TRBV20-1 and TRBJ1-1, with 7 nucleotides matching TRBD1. The germline V gene has CDR1 DFQATT and CDR2 SNEGSKA (reference sequence). This CDR3 has 13 amino acids. The CDR3 protein is CCAKTGLNTEAFF. DNA of the CDR3: TGCTGTGCTAAGACAGGGCTGAACACTGAAGCTTTCTTT.

This clonotype was detected many times. V and J are TRBV7-8 and TRBJ1-2, with D maybe TRBD1 (6 bases). Trimming stripped 5 bases from V and 4 bases from J, with 20 bases between. The CDR3 covers 16 residues. Per the germline V gene, CDR1 is SGHVS and CDR2 is FQNEAQ. The DNA for the CDR3 is TGTGCCAGCAGCCAGAGCCTCGAGACAGGCCTCTATGGCTACACCTTC. Translation: CASSQSLETGLYGYTF. The variable domain in full, with the rest retrieved from reference TRBV7-8 and TRBJ1-2, is GAGVSQSPRYKVAKRGQDVALRCDPISGHVSLFWYQQALGQGPEFLTYFQNEAQLDKSGLPSDRFFAERPEGSVSTLKIQRTQQEDSAVYLCASSQSLETGLYGYTFGSGTRLTVV.

This clonotype was detected many times. At one boundary the junction diverges from the germline segment, which might be a read error. In DNA, the CDR3 is TGTGCCAGCCGTTTAAGTAGCGGGGGTCTCCAAGAGACCCAGTACTTC. It specifies CASRLSSGGLQETQYF. The V gene is TRBV27, the J gene TRBJ2-5, with TRBD2 matching over 9 bases. Germline assignment: CDR1 MNHEY and CDR2 SMNVEV (reference sequence). CDR3 size: 16 residues.

To note about this clonotype: A much larger clone lies one base from this, so it may be a read error. The CDR3 region has the DNA TGTGCCAACAGCAACAGTAGCCCCTATAATTCACCCCTCCACTTT. Translated, it gives CANSNSSPYNSPLHF. The J gene is TRBJ1-6, the V gene TRBV28; no definite D call. Per the germline V gene, CDR1 is MDHEN and CDR2 is SYDVKM. The CDR3 runs 15 residues. V was pared by 10 bases and J by 2 bases, with 15 bases between.

This clonotype was seen at least ten times. The chain recombines TRBV28 with TRBJ2-7, with D uncertain. The CDR3 extends over 17 amino acids. From germline, CDR1 is MDHEN and CDR2 SYDVKM. V gave up 3 bases and J gave up 5 bases, with 23 bases separating them. Here the CDR3 DNA reads TGTGCCAGCAGTTTTGACCCTCACGGCGGCATAGTCGACGAGCAGTACTTC. Amino acid sequence: CASSFDPHGGIVDEQYF.